This is a list of T cell receptor beta chains from one sample in a study of blood T cell repertoires in COVID-19. Profiling relied on immunoSEQ multiplex PCR, and the TCRdb table lists in-frame clones only, not all of them. The sample has about 74,000 clones, around 88% seen once. The source material was peripheral blood. These receptors all stem from a woman of 80 years or more with active or convalescent COVID-19. Each CDR3 is given with its conserved first and last residue. D genes are given only for firm matches. Not every row has a clone size; where given, it reads once, few, many or a size class.

TRBJ2-1	TRBV10-2	TRBD2	.	TGCGCCAGCAGTGGAGCTAGCGGGGTCTACAATGAGCAGTTCTTC	CASSGASGVYNEQFF
TRBJ2-2	TRBV27	.	.	TGTGCCAGCAGTTTATTGGGGGGGCATACTACCGGGGAGCTGTTTTTT	CASSLLGGHTTGELFF
TRBJ1-2	TRBV5-5	TRBD1	.	TGTGCCAGCAGCTTGGCCCCGACAGGGCTTAACTATGGCTACACCTTC	CASSLAPTGLNYGYTF
TRBJ1-6	TRBV27	TRBD1	once	TGTGCCAGCAGTAGACAGGGGGAACTAAATTCACCCCTCCACTTT	CASSRQGELNSPLHF
TRBJ1-2	TRBV5-4	.	.	TGTGCCAGCAGCTTGGGGGGCGCCGGCTATGGCTACACCTTC	CASSLGGAGYGYTF
TRBJ1-6	TRBV19	.	.	TGTGCCAGTAGCACACTCAAGGGTACAGGATTTAATTCACCCCTCCACTTT	CASSTLKGTGFNSPLHF
TRBJ1-1	TRBV19	.	few	TGTGCCAGTAAAAGTGTGGACAGCCGGGTGGGCCTGAACACTGAAGCTTTCTTT	CASKSVDSRVGLNTEAFF
TRBJ2-1	TRBV27	.	.	TGTGCCAGCAGGAGCTCCTACAATGAGCAGTTCTTC	CASRSSYNEQFF
TRBJ1-6	TRBV5-1	.	.	TGCGCCAGCAAGGGGGAGGGGAATTCACCCCTCCACTTT	CASKGEGNSPLHF
TRBJ1-4	TRBV5-4	.	.	TGTGCCAGCAGCTCGAGACAGGACCTTTCAACTAATGAAAAACTGTTTTTT	CASSSRQDLSTNEKLFF
TRBJ2-1	TRBV18	TRBD2	.	TGTGCCAGCTCACCACTAGCGGGAGACCTCTCCTACAATGAGCAGTTCTTC	CASSPLAGDLSYNEQFF
TRBJ2-2	TRBV24-1	.	.	TGTGCCACCAGTGAGTCCGGGACAAGGAACACCGGGGAGCTGTTTTTT	CATSESGTRNTGELFF
TRBJ1-2	TRBV20-1	.	.	TGCAGTGCGAGTCAGGGAGGTGGTGGCTACACCTTC	CSASQGGGGYTF
TRBJ2-3	TRBV10-1	.	.	TGCGCCAGCAGTGTGGGGTCTTGGCGGGGCACAGATACGCAGTATTTT	CASSVGSWRGTDTQYF
TRBJ1-5	TRBV7-9	.	.	TGTGCCAGCAGCCCAGGGGCATACGGTAGTCAGCCCCAGCATTTT	CASSPGAYGSQPQHF
TRBJ1-5	TRBV19	.	.	TGTGCCAAGATTACGGGAGGCGGCAATCAGCCCCAGCATTTT	CAKITGGGNQPQHF
TRBJ1-1	TRBV6-2/TRBV6-3	.	.	TGTGCCAGCAGTCCCATCCGCGTCACTGAAGCTTTCTTT	CASSPIRVTEAFF
TRBJ1-5	TRBV29-1	.	.	TGCAGCGTTGAAGACCCCGGGCAGCCCCAGCATTTT	CSVEDPGQPQHF